This T cell receptor beta chain was documented in a study of response to subunit inactivated influenza vaccine (dated by TCRdb to the late 2010s). For context, the study as a whole: Deep quantitative profiling of the T cell receptor repertoire was used in the study to follow responses to a trivalent subunit inactivated influenza vaccine.

In the case of this clonotype: The antigen this receptor binds is unknown. No qualities accompany the bases; no much larger clone lies one base away.

The study at large found these results: It was suggested by the authors that each seasonal influenza vaccination may recruit only a limited number of new T cells.

Library prep was done by RT-PCR. Data came from an Illumina HiSeq 2500. TCRdb trimmed the raw reads at Q25, called clones with MiXCR and kept productive beta chains. Entries that share a CDR3 protein sequence are merged under the most common genes and DNA. The sample table holds 630,000 or so distinct CDR3 sequences, of which approximately 14% were seen once. The top ten clones comprise roughly 10% of the sample. The clonotype originates from a man aged 45-65 years who received an inactivated influenza vaccine. Donor details come from another sample of the same person, matched by shared clones. Sample: PBMCs from blood, taken roughly 12 days after vaccination.

The nucleotide sequence reads as follows: TGTGCCAGCAGCCCCCAGGGCAGGGGAGGCAAAAACATTCAGTACTTC. Translated, it reads CASSPQGRGGKNIQYF. The chain was built from TRBV4-2 and TRBJ2-4; the D gene is perhaps TRBD1 or TRBD2, each of them matching over 6 bases. CDR1 is given as LGHNA and CDR2 as YNFKEQ, both from the germline V gene. Its CDR3 holds 16 amino acids, cysteine through phenylalanine. Here the CDR3 DNA is all that survives: 48 bases in frame from base 1. At the junction V is shortened by 4 bases and J by 3 bases, with 16 bases in between.